The sequence of this T cell receptor beta chain was determined in a study of regulatory T cells in long-lasting Graves disease. iRepertoire HTBI primers and Arm-PCR of CDR3 regions built TCR beta libraries. A single record per CDR3 protein comes from TCRdb applying MiXCR to the multiplex PCR reads. This sample has 400,000 to 500,000 distinct CDR3 sequences; approximately 15% occur once, and the top ten carry approximately 15%. Study findings and constraints: TRBV28, TRBJ1-2 and TRBJ2-5 were segments that persistent disease favored.

The CDR3 has 14 residues. V was clipped by 5 bases and J by 1 base, with 9 bases between them. Germline-derived CDR1 and CDR2 are SNHLY and FYNNEI. This clonotype was counted ten times or more. Its antigen is as yet unknown. Time point: newly diagnosed GD, antithyroid drugs for less than 3 months. The TCR library used RNA extracted from PBMCs. Separately, the same data were catalogued under a study of T cells in Graves' hyperthyroidism and ophthalmopathy. That paper adds: HTBI primers drove first-round RT-PCR of the TCR CDR3.

The sequences come from peripheral blood mononuclear cells (PBMCs), collected at new diagnosis, from a patient treated with antithyroid drugs. The rearrangement links TRBV2 to TRBJ1-3; no clear D gene. This clonotype originated in a woman aged 45-65 years with Graves disease. CDR3 coding DNA: TGTGCCAGCAGTAGTGGGGAATCTGGAAACACCATATATTTT. Translating it yields CASSSGESGNTIYF.